This TCR beta chain was found in a study of blood T cell repertoires in COVID-19. Trimming at V came to 3 bases and at J to 1 base, leaving 0 bases not matched to a gene. The CDR3 is 15 amino acids. Germline loops: CDR1 LGHNA, CDR2 YSLEER. All enrollees were roughly 18 to 100 years old and from 20 to 30 US areas. Membership in each cohort depended on participant-reported clinical history. Original analysis: From reference gene primer amplification, estimates of nucleated cell counts were derived. The data were produced by immunoSEQ multiplex PCR, yet TCRdb's version contains in-frame clones alone and is incomplete. Clonal size and the V and J genes are those of that table, whereas D and trimming came from the DNA. The table records 250,000 to 300,000 clones, 84% of them present only once.

The chain recombines TRBV4-3 with TRBJ2-2; 9 bases line up with TRBD1. Sequencing input: PBMCs or T cells enriched from blood (not recorded which). This receptor was obtained from a man aged 25 to 40 with acute COVID-19. CDR3 sequence reads: CASSQTGGNTGELFF. DNA for the CDR3: TGCGCCAGCAGCCAGACAGGGGGGAACACCGGGGAGCTGTTTTTT.